The entry below gives a single TCR beta chain sequence along with its context. Produced via immunoSEQ multiplex PCR; TCRdb's table is partial and in-frame only. The sample shows roughly 57,000 clones, approximately 79% of them seen only once. This sample stems from a study of OX40 agonist ivuxolimab in advanced cancers. CDR1 is MNHNY, CDR2 SVGAGI, per germline (reference sequence). This CDR3 has 14 amino acids. Losses at the gene ends were 4 bases for V and 4 bases for J; bases not matched to a gene: 6. The sequencing used CD4+ or CD8+ T cells sorted from blood, collected in a trial of the OX40 agonist ivuxolimab. The origin of this receptor is an adult with an advanced solid tumor such as melanoma, head and neck, liver or kidney cancer. The rearrangement joins TRBV6-6 to TRBJ1-1, with TRBD1 identical over 7 bases. CDR3 sequence (DNA): TGTGCCAGCAGTTCGATCGCAGGGGGCACTGAAGCTTTCTTT. It specifies CASSSIAGGTEAFF.